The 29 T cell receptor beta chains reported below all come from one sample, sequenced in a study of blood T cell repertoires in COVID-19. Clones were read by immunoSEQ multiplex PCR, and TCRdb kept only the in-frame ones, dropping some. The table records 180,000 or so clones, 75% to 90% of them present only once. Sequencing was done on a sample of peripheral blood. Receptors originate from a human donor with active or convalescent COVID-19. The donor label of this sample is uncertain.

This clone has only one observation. DNA of the CDR3: TGTGCCAGCAGACCGGGACAGTTGGTCTCTGAAGCTTTCTTT. Translation: CASRPGQLVSEAFF. The rearrangement links TRBV28 to TRBJ1-1, with 7 bases aligning to TRBD1. The CDR3 sequence is 14 residues long. CDR1 and CDR2 from the germline V gene are MDHEN and SYDVKM. J was trimmed by 6 bases and V by 6 bases; bases with no gene match: 10.

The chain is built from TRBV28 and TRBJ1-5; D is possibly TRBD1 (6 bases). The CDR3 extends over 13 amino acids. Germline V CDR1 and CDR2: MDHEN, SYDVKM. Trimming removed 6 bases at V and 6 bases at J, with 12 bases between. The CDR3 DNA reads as TGTGCCAGCAGAGCGATAGGGGGTCAGCCCCAGCATTTT. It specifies CASRAIGGQPQHF.

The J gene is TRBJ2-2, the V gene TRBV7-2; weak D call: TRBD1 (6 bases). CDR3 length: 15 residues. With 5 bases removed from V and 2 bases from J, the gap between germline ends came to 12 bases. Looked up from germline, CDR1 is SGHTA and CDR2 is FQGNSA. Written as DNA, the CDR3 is TGTGCCAGCAGCCTGCGGACAGCAAACACCGGGGAGCTGTTTTTT. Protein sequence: CASSLRTANTGELFF.

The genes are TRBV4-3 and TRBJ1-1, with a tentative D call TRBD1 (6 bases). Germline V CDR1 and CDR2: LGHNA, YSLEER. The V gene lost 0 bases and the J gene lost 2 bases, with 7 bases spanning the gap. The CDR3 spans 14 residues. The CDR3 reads CASSQEDSNTEAFF. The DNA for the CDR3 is TGCGCCAGCAGCCAAGAGGACAGTAACACTGAAGCTTTCTTT.

The CDR3 spells CASSQIGTSGRGNEQFF. CDR3 sequence (DNA): TGTGCCAGCTCACAAATCGGGACTAGCGGGAGAGGGAATGAGCAGTTCTTC. V usage is TRBV18 and J usage is TRBJ2-1, with 14 bases matching TRBD2. The germline CDR1 and CDR2 sequences are KGHSH and LQKENI. Trimming removed 4 bases from V and 7 bases from J; junction bases left unmatched: 9. The CDR3 is 17 amino acids.

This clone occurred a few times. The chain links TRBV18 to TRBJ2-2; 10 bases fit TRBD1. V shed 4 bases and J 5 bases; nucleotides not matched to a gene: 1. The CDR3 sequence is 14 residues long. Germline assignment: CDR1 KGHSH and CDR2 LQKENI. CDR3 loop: CASSRGQGTGELFF. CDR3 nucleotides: TGTGCCAGCTCACGGGGACAGGGGACCGGGGAGCTGTTTTTT. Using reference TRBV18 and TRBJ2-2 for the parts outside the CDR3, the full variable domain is NAGVMQNPRHLVRRRGQEARLRCSPMKGHSHVYWYRQLPEEGLKFMVYLQKENIIDESGMPKERFSAEFPKEGPSILRIQQVVRGDSAAYFCASSRGQGTGELFFGEGSRLTVL.

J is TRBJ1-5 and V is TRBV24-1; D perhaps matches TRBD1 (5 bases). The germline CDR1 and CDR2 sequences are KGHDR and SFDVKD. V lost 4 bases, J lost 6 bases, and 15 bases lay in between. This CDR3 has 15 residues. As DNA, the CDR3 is TGTGCCACCAGTGACACGAACCGGGACTTTCAGCCCCAGCATTTT. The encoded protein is CATSDTNRDFQPQHF.

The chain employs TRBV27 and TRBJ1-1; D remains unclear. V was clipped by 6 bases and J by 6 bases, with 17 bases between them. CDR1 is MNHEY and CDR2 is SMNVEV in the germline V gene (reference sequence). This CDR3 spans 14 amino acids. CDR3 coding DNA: TGTGCCAGCAGGGTGGGTACGTCGACACCTGAAGCTTTCTTT. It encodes CASRVGTSTPEAFF.

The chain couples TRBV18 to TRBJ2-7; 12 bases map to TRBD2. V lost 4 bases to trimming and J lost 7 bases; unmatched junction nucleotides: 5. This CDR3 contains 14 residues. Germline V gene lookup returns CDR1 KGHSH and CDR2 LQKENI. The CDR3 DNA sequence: TGTGCCAGCTCACAGCTAGCGGGAGGGCCAGAGCAGTACTTC. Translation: CASSQLAGGPEQYF.

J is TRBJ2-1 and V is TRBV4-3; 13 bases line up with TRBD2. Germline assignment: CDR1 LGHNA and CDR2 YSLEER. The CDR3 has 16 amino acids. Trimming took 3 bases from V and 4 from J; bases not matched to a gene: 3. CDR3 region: CASSQRLAGGYNEQFF. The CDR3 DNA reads TGCGCCAGCAGCCAGCGACTAGCGGGGGGTTACAATGAGCAGTTCTTC.

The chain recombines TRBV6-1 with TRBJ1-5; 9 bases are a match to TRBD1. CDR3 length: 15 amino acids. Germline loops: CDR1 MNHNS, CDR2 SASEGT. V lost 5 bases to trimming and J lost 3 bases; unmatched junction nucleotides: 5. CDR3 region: CASSMGQGNNQPQHF. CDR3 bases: TGTGCCAGCAGTATGGGACAGGGAAACAATCAGCCCCAGCATTTT.

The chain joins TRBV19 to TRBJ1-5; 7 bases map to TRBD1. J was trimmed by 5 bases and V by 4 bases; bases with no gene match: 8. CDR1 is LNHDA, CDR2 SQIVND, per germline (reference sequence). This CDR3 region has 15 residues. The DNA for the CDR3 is TGTGCCAGTAGTAAGGGGGCGCCTAGAGATCAGCCCCAGCATTTT. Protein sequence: CASSKGAPRDQPQHF.

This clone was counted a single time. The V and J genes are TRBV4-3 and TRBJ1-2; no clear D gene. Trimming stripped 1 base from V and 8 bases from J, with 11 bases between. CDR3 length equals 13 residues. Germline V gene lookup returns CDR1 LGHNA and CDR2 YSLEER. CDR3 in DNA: TGCGCCAGCAGCCAAGCCTCGGGGAGGGGCTACACCTTC. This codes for CASSQASGRGYTF.

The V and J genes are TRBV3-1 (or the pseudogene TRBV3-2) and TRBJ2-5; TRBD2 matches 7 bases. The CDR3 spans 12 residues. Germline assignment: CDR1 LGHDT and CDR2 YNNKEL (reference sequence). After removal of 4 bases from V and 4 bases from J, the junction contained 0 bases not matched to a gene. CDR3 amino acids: CASSRTRETQYF. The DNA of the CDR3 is TGTGCCAGCAGCCGGACTAGAGAGACCCAGTACTTC.

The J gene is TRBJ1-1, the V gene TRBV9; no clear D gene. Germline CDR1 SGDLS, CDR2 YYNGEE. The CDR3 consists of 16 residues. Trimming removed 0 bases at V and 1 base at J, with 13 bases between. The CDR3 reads CASSVARYTGNTEAFF. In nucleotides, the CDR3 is TGTGCCAGCAGCGTAGCCCGATATACGGGGAACACTGAAGCTTTCTTT. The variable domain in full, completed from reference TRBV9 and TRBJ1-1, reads DSGVTQTPKHLITATGQRVTLRCSPRSGDLSVYWYQQSLDQGLQFLIQYYNGEERAKGNILERFSAQQFPDLHSELNLSSLELGDSALYFCASSVARYTGNTEAFFGQGTRLTVV.

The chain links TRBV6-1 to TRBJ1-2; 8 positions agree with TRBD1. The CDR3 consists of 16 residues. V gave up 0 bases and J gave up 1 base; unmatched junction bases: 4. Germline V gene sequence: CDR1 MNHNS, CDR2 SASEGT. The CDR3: CASSEAATGDNYGYTF. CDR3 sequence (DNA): TGTGCCAGCAGTGAAGCCGCGACAGGGGATAACTATGGCTACACCTTC.

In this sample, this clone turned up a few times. The CDR3 region is CASSLTWAGVGELFF. CDR3 sequence (DNA): TGTGCCAGCAGTCTGACGTGGGCGGGAGTCGGGGAGCTGTTTTTT. The chain joins TRBV11-3 to TRBJ2-2; 7 positions agree with TRBD2. The germline V gene encodes CDR1 SGHNT and CDR2 YENEEA. V lost 6 bases, J lost 7 bases, and 11 bases stayed unmatched. The CDR3 consists of 15 residues.

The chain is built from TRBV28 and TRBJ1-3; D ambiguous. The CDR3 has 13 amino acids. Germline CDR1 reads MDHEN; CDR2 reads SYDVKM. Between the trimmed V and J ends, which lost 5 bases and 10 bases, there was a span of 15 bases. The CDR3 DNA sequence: TGTGCCAGCAGTCCCCCCGGTTTCAGGACCATATATTTT. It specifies CASSPPGFRTIYF.

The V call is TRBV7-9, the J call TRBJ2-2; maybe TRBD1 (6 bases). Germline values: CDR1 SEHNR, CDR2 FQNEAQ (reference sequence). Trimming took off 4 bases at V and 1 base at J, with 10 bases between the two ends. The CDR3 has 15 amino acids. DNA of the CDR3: TGTGCCAGCAGCTCCGGGACACGGAACACCGGGGAGCTGTTTTTT. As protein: CASSSGTRNTGELFF. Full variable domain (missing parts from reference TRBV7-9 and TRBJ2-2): DTGVSQNPRHKITKRGQNVTFRCDPISEHNRLYWYRQTLGQGPEFLTYFQNEAQLEKSRLLSDRFSAERPKGSFSTLEIQRTEQGDSAMYLCASSSGTRNTGELFFGEGSRLTVL.

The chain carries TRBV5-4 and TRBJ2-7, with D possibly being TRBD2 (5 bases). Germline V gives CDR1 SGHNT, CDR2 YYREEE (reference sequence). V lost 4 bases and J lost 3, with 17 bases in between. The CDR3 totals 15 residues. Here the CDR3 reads CASSRPGGEGYEQYF. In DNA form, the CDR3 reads TGTGCCAGCAGCCGCCCAGGAGGAGAGGGCTACGAGCAGTACTTC.

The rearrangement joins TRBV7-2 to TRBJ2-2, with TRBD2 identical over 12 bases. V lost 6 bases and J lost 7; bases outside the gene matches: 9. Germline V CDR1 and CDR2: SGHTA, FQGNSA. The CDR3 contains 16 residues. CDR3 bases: TGTGCCAGCAGAGCAGCTAGCGGGGGGGAAATCGGGGAGCTGTTTTTT. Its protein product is CASRAASGGEIGELFF.

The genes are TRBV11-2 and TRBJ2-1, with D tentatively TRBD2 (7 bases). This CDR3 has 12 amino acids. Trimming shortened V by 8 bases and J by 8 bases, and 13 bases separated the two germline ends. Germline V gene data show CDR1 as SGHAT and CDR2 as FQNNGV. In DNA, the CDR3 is TGTGCCAGCCGAAGGGGGGGCGATGAGCAGTTCTTC. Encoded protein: CASRRGGDEQFF.

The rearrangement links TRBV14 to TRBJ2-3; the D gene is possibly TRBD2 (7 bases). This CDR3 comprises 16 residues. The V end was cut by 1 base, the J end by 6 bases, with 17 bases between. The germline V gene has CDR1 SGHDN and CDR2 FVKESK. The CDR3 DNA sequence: TGTGCCAGCAGCCAAGGCCCGGGGGGCGCAGGGGATACGCAGTATTTT. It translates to CASSQGPGGAGDTQYF.

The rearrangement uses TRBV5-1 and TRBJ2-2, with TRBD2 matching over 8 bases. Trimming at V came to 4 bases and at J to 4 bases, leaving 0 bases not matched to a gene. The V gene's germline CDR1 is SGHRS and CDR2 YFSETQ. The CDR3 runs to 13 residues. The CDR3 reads CASSRGGTGELFF. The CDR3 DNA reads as TGCGCCAGCAGCCGGGGGGGCACCGGGGAGCTGTTTTTT.

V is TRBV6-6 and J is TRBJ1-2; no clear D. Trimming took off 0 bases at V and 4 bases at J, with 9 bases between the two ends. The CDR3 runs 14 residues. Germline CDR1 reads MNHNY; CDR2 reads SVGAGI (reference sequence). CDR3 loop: CASSYSTGTYGYTF. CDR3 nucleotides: TGTGCCAGCAGTTACTCCACGGGAACCTATGGCTACACCTTC.

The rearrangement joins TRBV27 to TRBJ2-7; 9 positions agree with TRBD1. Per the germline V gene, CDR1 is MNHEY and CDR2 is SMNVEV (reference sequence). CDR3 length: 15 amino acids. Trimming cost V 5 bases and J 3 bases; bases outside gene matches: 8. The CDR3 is CASSPRGTGSYEQYF. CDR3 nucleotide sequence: TGTGCCAGCAGTCCAAGGGGGACAGGGAGCTACGAGCAGTACTTC.

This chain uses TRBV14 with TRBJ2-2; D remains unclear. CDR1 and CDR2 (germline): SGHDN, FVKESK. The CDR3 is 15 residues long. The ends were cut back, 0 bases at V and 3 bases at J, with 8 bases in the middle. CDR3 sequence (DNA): TGTGCCAGCAGCCAAGATCTGGCAGACACCGGGGAGCTGTTTTTT. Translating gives CASSQDLADTGELFF.

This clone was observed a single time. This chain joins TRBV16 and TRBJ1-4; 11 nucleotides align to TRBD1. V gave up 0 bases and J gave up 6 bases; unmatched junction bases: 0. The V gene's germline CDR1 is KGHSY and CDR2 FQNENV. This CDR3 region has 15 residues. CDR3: CASSQSGQGDEKLFF. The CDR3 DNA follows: TGTGCCAGCAGCCAATCGGGACAGGGGGATGAAAAACTGTTTTTT.

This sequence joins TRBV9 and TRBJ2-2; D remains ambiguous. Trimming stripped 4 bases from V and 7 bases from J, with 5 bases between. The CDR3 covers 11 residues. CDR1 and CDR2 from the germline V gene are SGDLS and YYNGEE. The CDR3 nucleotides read TGTGCCAGCAGCACAAACGGGGAGCTGTTTTTT. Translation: CASSTNGELFF. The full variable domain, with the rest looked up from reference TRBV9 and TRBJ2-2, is DSGVTQTPKHLITATGQRVTLRCSPRSGDLSVYWYQQSLDQGLQFLIQYYNGEERAKGNILERFSAQQFPDLHSELNLSSLELGDSALYFCASSTNGELFFGEGSRLTVL.